This T cell receptor beta chain stems from a study of T cells in Graves' hyperthyroidism and ophthalmopathy. About the study: Peripheral blood was drawn at first diagnosis, prior to all treatment.

Amplified TCR beta CDR3 regions came from RNA transcripts. A set of HTBI primers served as the primers for a first-round RT-PCR of the TCR CDR3. TCRdb re-analysed the multiplex PCR reads in MiXCR, keeping a single row per CDR3 protein. The table lists approximately 370,000 distinct CDR3 sequences, about 18% of them singletons, with 34% in the top ten. The length of the CDR3 is 14 residues. Germline V CDR1 and CDR2: MGHRA, YSYEKL. After removal of 1 base from V and 5 bases from J, the junction contained 3 bases not matched to a gene. The chain is built from TRBV4-1 and TRBJ2-3; 7 bases match TRBD2. The receptor's source is a woman in her twenties or thirties with Graves' hyperthyroidism that later progressed to Graves' ophthalmopathy. Sample: blood. The chain's CDR3 is CASSQGLARDTQYF. The CDR3 DNA is TGCGCCAGCAGCCAAGGACTAGCACGAGATACGCAGTATTTT.